One and the same sample provided the 29 T cell receptor beta chains below, sequenced in a study of blood T cell repertoires in COVID-19. Sequencing used immunoSEQ multiplex PCR; TCRdb keeps in-frame clones, though not all of them. The profile shows approximately 280,000 clones, approximately 90% of them singletons. The sample taken for sequencing was peripheral blood. The receptors here all came from a man aged 35 to 55 with acute or convalescent COVID-19.

This clone was counted between two and nine times. The CDR3 region has the DNA TGTGCCAGCAGCCAAGCGAGAGGGGGAGAAAAACTGTTTTTT. Translated, it gives CASSQARGGEKLFF. This chain joins TRBV3-1 (or the pseudogene TRBV3-2) and TRBJ1-4; the D gene is possibly TRBD1 (6 bases). The CDR3 is 14 amino acids. Per the germline V gene, CDR1 is LGHDT and CDR2 is YNNKEL (reference sequence). Trimming took 1 base from V and 8 from J, leaving 11 bases between them.

The chain is built from TRBV2 and TRBJ1-3, with D maybe TRBD1 (5 bases). The CDR3 is 12 amino acids. Germline V lookup: CDR1 SNHLY, CDR2 FYNNEI. V gave up 10 bases and J gave up 2 bases, with 9 bases separating them. The CDR3 region is CATATAGNTIYF. In nucleotides, the CDR3 is TGTGCCACCGCGACAGCTGGAAACACCATATATTTT.

This clone was seen repeatedly, ten times or more. The CDR3 loop reads CASSYFDEQFF. CDR3 coding DNA: TGTGCCAGCAGTTACTTCGATGAGCAGTTCTTC. The chain has TRBV6-2 or TRBV6-3 and TRBJ2-1, with D unresolved. Trimming shortened V by 1 base and J by 8 bases, and 3 bases separated the two germline ends. Germline CDR1 MNHEY, CDR2 SVGEGT. CDR3 length: 11 amino acids.

The chain combines TRBV18 with TRBJ1-4, with D maybe TRBD1 (5 bases). The CDR3 is made up of 15 amino acids. CDR1 and CDR2 (germline): KGHSH, LQKENI. The V gene lost 3 bases and the J gene lost 8 bases, with 16 bases spanning the gap. The chain's CDR3 is CASSPLDQGGEKLFF. CDR3 in DNA: TGTGCCAGCTCACCTTTAGACCAGGGTGGGGAAAAACTGTTTTTT. The full variable domain, its missing parts supplied by reference TRBV18 and TRBJ1-4, is NAGVMQNPRHLVRRRGQEARLRCSPMKGHSHVYWYRQLPEEGLKFMVYLQKENIIDESGMPKERFSAEFPKEGPSILRIQQVVRGDSAAYFCASSPLDQGGEKLFFGSGTQLSVL.

The J gene is TRBJ1-4, the V gene TRBV7-8, with 9 bases identical to TRBD1. The CDR3 consists of 15 residues. The germline gives CDR1 SGHVS, CDR2 FQNEAQ. Losses at the gene ends were 1 base for V and 4 bases for J; bases not matched to a gene: 1. This CDR3 is CASSLGGQGNEKLFF. DNA of the CDR3: TGTGCCAGCAGCTTAGGGGGACAGGGTAATGAAAAACTGTTTTTT.

For this clone: Distinct nucleotide sequences in the sample also encode this CDR3. V usage is TRBV5-1 and J usage is TRBJ1-2; D not resolved. The CDR3 extends over 13 amino acids. Germline assignment: CDR1 SGHRS and CDR2 YFSETQ. The germline V and J ends were trimmed by 0 bases and 3 bases, with 6 bases remaining between them. CDR3 sequence reads: CASSLEGDYGYTF. Written as DNA, the CDR3 is TGCGCCAGCAGCTTGGAAGGAGACTATGGCTACACCTTC.

The chain combines TRBV19 with TRBJ2-1; D may be TRBD1 (6 bases). V was cut by 5 bases and J by 6 bases, with 14 bases left in between. This CDR3 region has 14 residues. Germline V gene sequence: CDR1 LNHDA, CDR2 SQIVND (reference sequence). The CDR3 DNA reads TGTGCCAGTAGTTCCCAGGGGACCCTCAATGAGCAGTTCTTC. Protein product: CASSSQGTLNEQFF.

The chain is built from TRBV27 and TRBJ2-7; the D is unclear. V lost 6 bases and J lost 2, with 14 bases in between. The CDR3 length is 14 residues. Germline-derived CDR1 and CDR2 are MNHEY and SMNVEV (reference sequence). CDR3 bases: TGTGCCAGCAGGAGAAACCCCCCTCCCTACGAGCAGTACTTC. Amino acid sequence: CASRRNPPPYEQYF.

V is TRBV5-1 and J is TRBJ1-6; TRBD1 is a possible D gene (5 bases). The length of the CDR3 is 17 residues. V lost 0 bases, J lost 3 bases, and 13 bases lay in between. Per germline, CDR1 SGHRS and CDR2 YFSETQ. DNA of the CDR3: TGCGCCAGCAGCTTGGCCTGGGGGGAAGGCTATAATTCACCCCTCCACTTT. It yields the protein CASSLAWGEGYNSPLHF.

This chain links TRBV5-5 with TRBJ2-7; the match to TRBD1 covers 9 bases. CDR1 and CDR2 (germline): SGHKS, YYEKEE (reference sequence). The CDR3 extends over 15 amino acids. V lost 2 bases to trimming and J lost 3 bases; unmatched junction nucleotides: 6. The CDR3 DNA reads TGTGCCAGCAGCTTCCCGGGACAGGGTGTCTACGAGCAGTACTTC. Protein: CASSFPGQGVYEQYF.

In DNA form, the CDR3 reads TGCGCCAGCAGCCAGGACAGGATCAATTCACCCCTCCACTTT. It yields the protein CASSQDRINSPLHF. This chain links TRBV10-1 with TRBJ1-6; 7 bases are shared with TRBD1. CDR1 is WNHNN and CDR2 is SYGVQD in the germline V gene (reference sequence). The CDR3 contains 14 residues. J gave up 7 bases and V 6 bases, and 6 bases lay outside the gene matches.

This clone was counted a few times. The chain carries TRBV5-6 and TRBJ2-2; a possible D gene is TRBD2 (5 bases). This CDR3 has 13 residues. V was pared by 5 bases and J by 3 bases, with 8 bases between. The V gene's germline CDR1 is SGHDT and CDR2 YYEEEE. DNA of the CDR3: TGTGCCAGCAGTTACGGGGACACCGGGGAGCTGTTTTTT. Protein product: CASSYGDTGELFF.

The V gene is TRBV30, the J gene TRBJ1-6; D unresolved. This CDR3 is built from 15 residues. V was cut by 1 base and J by 7 bases, with 14 bases left in between. The germline gives CDR1 GTSNPN, CDR2 SVGIG (reference sequence). In DNA, the CDR3 is TGTGCCTGGAGTGGGCCTGGCGGATGGAATTCACCCCTCCACTTT. Its protein is CAWSGPGGWNSPLHF. Variable domain in full (rest from reference TRBV30 and TRBJ1-6): SQTIHQWPATLVQPVGSPLSLECTVEGTSNPNLYWYRQAAGRGLQLLFYSVGIGQISSEVPQNLSASRPQDRQFILSSKKLLLSDSGFYLCAWSGPGGWNSPLHFGNGTRLTVT.

The chain recombines TRBV19 with TRBJ2-5; the match to TRBD1 covers 12 bases. The CDR3 is 15 residues long. Germline trimming cut 4 bases from V and 1 base from J; bases unmatched to any gene: 1. Germline V gene sequence: CDR1 LNHDA, CDR2 SQIVND (reference sequence). CDR3 nucleotides: TGTGCCAGTAGTAAGGGACAGGGGGCCCAAGAGACCCAGTACTTC. Its translation: CASSKGQGAQETQYF.

The CDR3 reads CASTRTGGNTEAFF. The CDR3 DNA reads TGCGCCAGCACAAGGACCGGGGGGAACACTGAAGCTTTCTTT. The V gene is TRBV5-1, the J gene TRBJ1-1; D perhaps matches TRBD1 (5 bases). Germline CDR1 reads SGHRS; CDR2 reads YFSETQ. CDR3 length: 14 residues. V lost 6 bases, J lost 1 base, and 13 bases lay in between.

The chain carries TRBV4-2 and TRBJ2-7; 7 nucleotides align to TRBD2. The V and J ends lost 1 base and 6 bases, in that order; junction bases with no gene match: 15. Looked up from germline, CDR1 is LGHNA and CDR2 is YNFKEQ. The CDR3 covers 17 residues. In DNA, the CDR3 is TGTGCCAGCAGCCAAGGCGCAGTGCGGGGGTTGGGATCCGAGCAGTACTTC. As protein: CASSQGAVRGLGSEQYF.

CDR3 DNA sequence: TGTGCCAGCAGCTTTGGGCGACCTGGAAACACCATATATTTT. Protein sequence: CASSFGRPGNTIYF. This chain joins TRBV11-2 and TRBJ1-3, with D hard to call. Germline V gene sequence: CDR1 SGHAT, CDR2 FQNNGV. V lost 3 bases to trimming and J lost 2 bases, with 8 bases between them. The CDR3 is 14 amino acids. Filled out from reference TRBV11-2 and TRBJ1-3, the complete variable domain reads EAGVAQSPRYKIIEKRQSVAFWCNPISGHATLYWYQQILGQGPKLLIQFQNNGVVDDSQLPKDRFSAERLKGVDSTLKIQPAKLEDSAVYLCASSFGRPGNTIYFGEGSWLTVV.

This clone was recorded only once. The V and J genes are TRBV2 and TRBJ2-7, with 8 bases that match TRBD2. Germline values: CDR1 SNHLY, CDR2 FYNNEI. This CDR3 has 13 amino acids. J was trimmed by 6 bases and V by 11 bases; bases with no gene match: 12. The CDR3 spells CAGFAGGLGEQYF. The CDR3 DNA reads as TGTGCCGGGTTCGCGGGGGGCTTAGGCGAGCAGTACTTC.

The CDR3 DNA is TGTGCCAGCAGCCCCAGGGGGTCGGCCACTGAAGCTTTCTTT. Translated, it gives CASSPRGSATEAFF. The rearrangement uses TRBV7-2 and TRBJ1-1; 7 bases fit TRBD1. The CDR3 is 14 amino acids. Germline V lookup: CDR1 SGHTA, CDR2 FQGNSA. With V trimmed by 5 bases and J by 4 bases, 7 bases remained unmatched.

The chain is built from TRBV12-3 or TRBV12-4 and TRBJ1-1, with D perhaps TRBD1 (5 bases). Trimming took off 7 bases at V and 4 bases at J, with 13 bases between the two ends. The CDR3 loop spans 13 amino acids. CDR3 residues: CASTLGGSTEAFF. CDR3 sequence (DNA): TGTGCCAGCACTCTCGGGGGTAGCACTGAAGCTTTCTTT.

This rearrangement joins TRBV5-4 to TRBJ2-4; D might be TRBD1 (6 bases). The CDR3 covers 15 residues. CDR1 is SGHNT and CDR2 is YYREEE in the germline V gene (reference sequence). Trimming removed 4 bases at V and 5 bases at J, with 16 bases between. The CDR3 here is CASSVQQGVQNIQYF. The CDR3 coding sequence is TGTGCCAGCAGCGTACAACAGGGTGTCCAAAACATTCAGTACTTC.

The chain uses TRBV5-1 and TRBJ2-1; D unclear. Per the germline V gene, CDR1 is SGHRS and CDR2 is YFSETQ. V lost 0 bases, J lost 0 bases, and 7 bases lay in between. The CDR3 contains 15 residues. This chain's CDR3 is CASSLDSSSYNEQFF. The CDR3 nucleotides read TGCGCCAGCAGCTTGGACTCGAGCTCCTACAATGAGCAGTTCTTC.

This clone was detected only once. The V call is TRBV4-2, the J call TRBJ1-2, with D possibly matching TRBD1 (6 bases). CDR1 and CDR2 (germline): LGHNA, YNFKEQ. The CDR3 is 15 amino acids. The V end was cut by 0 bases, the J end by 3 bases, with 11 bases between. The DNA of the CDR3 is TGTGCCAGCAGCCAAGATAGGGGGGGATACTATGGCTACACCTTC. This encodes CASSQDRGGYYGYTF.

This chain connects TRBV7-6 to TRBJ2-7, with 7 bases fitting TRBD2. CDR1 is SGHVS and CDR2 is FNYEAQ in the germline V gene. Losses at the gene ends were 1 base for V and 4 bases for J; bases not matched to a gene: 1. There are 13 residues in the CDR3. This chain's CDR3 is CASSLVGGYEQYF. The CDR3 DNA reads as TGTGCCAGCAGCTTAGTCGGGGGGTACGAGCAGTACTTC.

The V gene is TRBV14, the J gene TRBJ1-1; D is undetermined. The germline CDR1 and CDR2 sequences are SGHDN and FVKESK. The CDR3 has 15 residues. The V end lost 1 base, the J end lost 4 bases, and 13 bases lay between the germline ends. CDR3 sequence (DNA): TGTGCCAGCAGCCAAGTTGCCGGGATGGCCACTGAAGCTTTCTTT. It specifies CASSQVAGMATEAFF.

The rearrangement uses TRBV5-1 and TRBJ2-1, with 7 bases that match TRBD1. CDR3 length: 16 amino acids. Germline-derived CDR1 and CDR2 are SGHRS and YFSETQ. The V gene end was trimmed by 2 bases and the J gene end by 7 bases; junction bases not matched to a gene: 12. In nucleotides, the CDR3 is TGCGCCAGCAGCTTCTATCCCGGGACAGCCTTTAATGAGCAGTTCTTC. The encoded protein is CASSFYPGTAFNEQFF.

The chain carries TRBV6-5 and TRBJ2-1; 8 bases agree with TRBD2. J lost 2 bases, V lost 6 bases, and 6 bases had no gene match. The V gene's germline CDR1 is MNHEY and CDR2 SVGAGI. The CDR3 extends over 15 amino acids. CDR3 amino acids: CASRNTGGAYNEQFF. CDR3 coding DNA: TGTGCCAGCAGAAATACGGGGGGGGCCTACAATGAGCAGTTCTTC.

V and J are TRBV7-9 and TRBJ1-1; TRBD1 agrees at 8 bases. The CDR3 is made up of 15 amino acids. Germline V CDR1 and CDR2: SEHNR, FQNEAQ (reference sequence). The ends lost 3 bases at V and 1 base at J; junction bases unmatched: 4. CDR3: CASSFQGAANTEAFF. CDR3 sequence (DNA): TGTGCCAGCAGCTTCCAGGGGGCGGCGAACACTGAAGCTTTCTTT.

The genes are TRBV5-4 and TRBJ1-6; D might be TRBD1 (5 bases). The CDR3 runs 16 residues. Germline CDR1 reads SGHNT; CDR2 reads YYREEE (reference sequence). Trimming shortened V by 4 bases and J by 4 bases, and 15 bases separated the two germline ends. The CDR3 sequence is CASSNPMGGYNSPLHF. The CDR3 coding sequence is TGTGCCAGCAGCAATCCCATGGGGGGGTATAATTCACCCCTCCACTTT.